This T cell receptor beta chain derives from a study of shared clonotypes between healthy human individuals. The assay was run at deep level. Sequencing used immunoSEQ multiplex PCR; TCRdb keeps in-frame clones, though not all of them. The sample has about 2.3 million clones; approximately 93% are singletons. Investigators divided CD4+ cells into CD45RA+ naive and CD45RA-negative memory subsets. The ends were cut back, 0 bases at V and 7 bases at J, with 12 bases in the middle. From germline, CDR1 is LGHNA and CDR2 YSLEER. CDR3 length equals 15 residues. The chain employs TRBV4-3 and TRBJ1-4, with D possibly TRBD1 on 6 matching bases. The receptor comes from a man in his late teens or twenties in good health. Some clones in this sample may be carry-over from other donors' samples. Sequences were obtained from naive CD4+ T cells from PBMCs. This sample's subset: CD45RA+ positively selected. Written as DNA, the CDR3 is TGCGCCAGCAGCCAAGATCCGACAGGATCTGAAAAACTGTTTTTT. This sequence encodes CASSQDPTGSEKLFF.